Shown below are 14 T cell receptor beta chains from a single sample sequenced in a study of cytomegalovirus exposure and HLA in healthy donors. Primers: 60 Vbeta forward and 13 Jbeta reverse. Libraries were prepared by immunoSEQ multiplex PCR; TCRdb keeps only in-frame clonotypes and omits some of them. This sample yields around 140,000 clones, of which around three quarters are seen a single time; around 2.4% belongs to the top ten. Material for sequencing was PBMCs. All receptors derive from a woman aged 18-29 years in good health and CMV-seropositive.

The chain has TRBV11-2 and TRBJ1-2, with a possible D match to TRBD1 (6 bases). CDR3 size: 13 residues. Germline CDR1 is SGHAT and CDR2 is FQNNGV. V was cut by 3 bases and J by 4 bases, with 9 bases left in between. The CDR3 here is CASSFGQSYGYTF. The DNA for the CDR3 is TGTGCCAGCAGCTTCGGACAGTCCTATGGCTACACCTTC.

This clone is categorized as medium-sized. The CDR3 spells CASSYSETGSYEQYF. For the CDR3, the DNA is TGTGCCAGCAGTTACTCGGAGACAGGCTCCTACGAGCAGTACTTC. V and J are TRBV6-5 and TRBJ2-7; possible D gene TRBD1, 6 bases. Trimming removed 0 bases from V and 0 bases from J, with 9 bases in between. The CDR3 is 15 residues long. CDR1 and CDR2 (germline): MNHEY, SVGAGI.

The V gene is TRBV5-6, the J gene TRBJ2-5; TRBD2 might be the D (6 bases). CDR1 and CDR2 from the germline V gene are SGHDT and YYEEEE. V was clipped by 4 bases and J by 1 base, with 8 bases between them. The CDR3 loop spans 13 amino acids. For the CDR3, the DNA is TGTGCCAGCAGCCGGGACTCCCAAGAGACCCAGTACTTC. Translated: CASSRDSQETQYF.

The chain carries TRBV4-1 and TRBJ1-5; a possible D gene is TRBD1 (5 bases). This CDR3 is 14 amino acids long. CDR1 is MGHRA, CDR2 YSYEKL, per germline. The V and J ends lost 4 bases and 6 bases respectively, with 13 bases between them. CDR3 in amino acids: CASSLQGGRQPQHF. Here the CDR3 DNA reads TGCGCCAGCAGCCTTCAGGGAGGCCGTCAGCCCCAGCATTTT.

The chain couples TRBV5-1 to TRBJ2-3, with 10 positions matching TRBD2. V lost 3 bases and J lost 3; bases outside the gene matches: 13. Per the germline V gene, CDR1 is SGHRS and CDR2 is YFSETQ. The CDR3 runs to 18 residues. CDR3 residues: CASSWTPSGGKITDTQYF. The CDR3, as DNA: TGCGCCAGCAGCTGGACACCTAGCGGGGGCAAGATAACAGATACGCAGTATTTT. Together with reference TRBV5-1 and TRBJ2-3, the CDR3 gives the full variable domain: KAGVTQTPRYLIKTRGQQVTLSCSPISGHRSVSWYQQTPGQGLQFLFEYFSETQRNKGNFPGRFSGRQFSNSRSEMNVSTLELGDSALYLCASSWTPSGGKITDTQYFGPGTRLTVL.

Regarding this clone: A junction boundary mismatches the germline segment, possibly from a read error. The chain uses TRBV7-9 and TRBJ2-7; D gene unclear. Looked up from germline, CDR1 is SEHNR and CDR2 is FQNEAQ (reference sequence). The CDR3 has 13 amino acids. This CDR3 is CSSSFVQPHEQYF. The CDR3 bases are TGTTCCAGCAGCTTTGTACAACCTCACGAGCAGTACTTC.

This chain connects TRBV5-1 to TRBJ2-7; TRBD1 aligns across 12 bases. V gave up 5 bases and J gave up 5 bases; unmatched junction bases: 11. The CDR3 is made up of 16 amino acids. Germline-derived CDR1 and CDR2 are SGHRS and YFSETQ. The CDR3 nucleotides are TGCGCCAGCAGTTTCCTGTCCGGGACAGGGGGCCACGAGCAGTACTTC. This gives the protein CASSFLSGTGGHEQYF.

On this clone: The junction departs from germline at one end; a sequencing error may be responsible. The CDR3 DNA reads as TGTGCCAGCAGCCTAAGACTAGCCTTCGTCTTC. It codes for CASSLRLAFVF. This chain uses TRBV11-2 with TRBJ1-2, with unresolved D. The V gene's germline CDR1 is SGHAT and CDR2 FQNNGV. The CDR3 contains 11 residues.

Comments on this clone: At one boundary the junction diverges from the germline segment, which might be a read error. The V call is TRBV7-9, the J call TRBJ2-2; D possibly corresponds to TRBD1 (6 bases). Germline-derived CDR1 and CDR2 are SEHNR and FQNEAQ (reference sequence). CDR3 length: 15 amino acids. CDR3 bases: TGTTCCAGCAGAGAGACAGGCCATTCCACCGGGGAGCTGTTTTTT. Translating gives CSSRETGHSTGELFF.

This clone occurred a few times. The chain couples TRBV7-9 to TRBJ2-5, with TRBD1 matching over 8 bases. The DNA end favors TRBJ2-7, so the J call may be wrong. The germline CDR1 and CDR2 sequences are SEHNR and FQNEAQ (reference sequence). The length of the CDR3 is 15 residues. The CDR3 sequence: CASSLAGQGAYEQYF. The CDR3 DNA sequence: TGTGCCAGCAGCTTAGCCGGACAGGGAGCCTACGAGCAGTACTTC.

The chain links TRBV15 to TRBJ1-6; D is possibly TRBD1 (5 bases). The germline CDR1 and CDR2 sequences are LNHNV and YYDKDF (reference sequence). The CDR3 spans 14 residues. The ends were cut back, 1 base at V and 7 bases at J, with 8 bases in the middle. The chain's CDR3 is CATSRVRGNSPLHF. CDR3 nucleotides: TGTGCCACCAGCAGAGTAAGGGGAAATTCACCCCTCCACTTT. The whole variable domain, filled in from reference TRBV15 and TRBJ1-6, reads DAMVIQNPRYQVTQFGKPVTLSCSQTLNHNVMYWYQQKSSQAPKLLFHYYDKDFNNEADTPDNFQSRRPNTSFCFLDIRSPGLGDTAMYLCATSRVRGNSPLHFGNGTRLTVT.

The chain employs TRBV7-6 and TRBJ1-1; D may be TRBD1 (5 bases). The CDR3 contains 14 residues. V was clipped by 5 bases and J by 1 base, with 11 bases between them. The V gene's germline CDR1 is SGHVS and CDR2 FNYEAQ. CDR3 residues: CASSSRDQNTEAFF. The DNA for the CDR3 is TGTGCCAGCAGCAGCAGGGATCAGAACACTGAAGCTTTCTTT.

This sequence joins TRBV1 and TRBJ1-2. TRBV1 constitutes a pseudogene. The CDR3 runs 16 residues. This CDR3 is CTSSQDTKRINYGYTF. In nucleotides, the CDR3 is TGCACCAGCAGCCAAGACACGAAGAGGATTAACTATGGCTACACCTTC.

The V gene is TRBV28, the J gene TRBJ2-3; 13 bases agree with TRBD2. Trimming at V came to 4 bases and at J to 4 bases, leaving 8 bases not matched to a gene. Germline V gene data show CDR1 as MDHEN and CDR2 as SYDVKM. The CDR3 totals 17 residues. The DNA of the CDR3 is TGTGCCAGCAGTTCCCCCATCGGACTAGCGGGGGCAGATACGCAGTATTTT. This codes for CASSSPIGLAGADTQYF.